Listed below are T cell receptor beta chains from one sample, sequenced in a study of blood T cell repertoires in COVID-19. Using immunoSEQ multiplex PCR, the repertoire was profiled, and TCRdb retains in-frame clones only, with some absent. Altogether approximately 290,000 clones are present, about 89% being singletons, with the ten largest covering approximately 0.84%. Sequenced: peripheral blood. The receptors originated from a man aged 25 to 40 with acute or convalescent COVID-19. CDR3s include the opening cysteine and the closing phenylalanine or tryptophan. D genes are given only for firm matches. Some rows mark clone size as missing; the rest say once, few, many or name a class of expanded clone.

TRBJ1-2 TRBV28 . . TGTGCCAGCCTAAGGGGGTCTGGCTACACCTTC CASLRGSGYTF
TRBJ1-1 TRBV6-2/TRBV6-3 . . TGTGCCAGCAGCCGGGGGCAGGGATTGAACACTGAAGCTTTCTTT CASSRGQGLNTEAFF
TRBJ1-4 TRBV6-1 few TRBD1 TGTGCCAGCAGTGACGGTGGGACAGCCGGTGGGGAAAAACTGTTTTTT CASSDGGTAGGEKLFF
TRBJ2-7 TRBV7-2 . TRBD2 TGTGCCAGCAGCGCGGGGGGGCCACGGGAGCAGTACTTC CASSAGGPREQYF
TRBJ2-1 TRBV28 few TRBD2 TGTGCCAGCGAACGTACCGGGACTAGCGCGCACAATGAGCAGTTCTTC CASERTGTSAHNEQFF
TRBJ2-3 TRBV29-1 . . TGCAGCGCGGGGCGGGGTGAGGTGGATACGCAGTATTTT CSAGRGEVDTQYF
TRBJ2-1 TRBV2 . TRBD1 TGTGCCAGCAGCTCACAGGGGACAGAGCAGTTCTTC CASSSQGTEQFF
TRBJ2-7 TRBV3-1/TRBV3-2 . TRBD1 TGTGCCAGCAGCCGGGACAGGGCCTCTAAGACGTACTTC CASSRDRASKTYF
TRBJ2-7 TRBV25-1 . . TGTGCCAGCAGTGAAAGGCGGCCCTGGGAGTACTTC CASSERRPWEYF
TRBJ1-3 TRBV7-9 . . TGTGCCAGCAGCCGATCTGGCAGCTCTGGAAACACCATATATTTT CASSRSGSSGNTIYF
TRBJ1-1 TRBV5-4 . TRBD1 TGTGCCAGCAGGCAGGGGGTGATGAACACTGAAGCTTTCTTT CASRQGVMNTEAFF
TRBJ1-5 TRBV10-3 . . TGTGCCACCGGACATGACCCCAATCAGCCCCAGCATTTT CATGHDPNQPQHF
TRBJ2-7 TRBV27 . TRBD2 TGTGCCTGCCAAACTAGCGGGAACTCCTACGAGCAGTACTTC CACQTSGNSYEQYF
TRBJ1-2 TRBV6-5 . . TGTGCCAGCAGTTACCCGGGGGACTATGGCTACACCTTC CASSYPGDYGYTF
TRBJ2-7 TRBV7-8 . . TGTGCCAGCAGCTTAGGCGGAGTATCCTACGAGCAGTACTTC CASSLGGVSYEQYF
TRBJ2-1 TRBV27 . TRBD2 TGTGCCAGCAGTTTGTTCATAGCGGGGGGGGGCAATGAGCAGTTCTTC CASSLFIAGGGNEQFF
TRBJ2-7 TRBV3-1/TRBV3-2 . . TGTGCCAGCAGTATCAGGGGCCCGTCTGAGCAGTACTTC CASSIRGPSEQYF
TRBJ1-4 TRBV27 . . TGTGCCAGCAGTGGTGCAGGGGAAAAACTGTTTTTT CASSGAGEKLFF
TRBJ1-1 TRBV7-9 . . TGTGCCAGCAGCTTAGCGACCGGAGCCCGCACTGAAGCTTTCTTT CASSLATGARTEAFF
TRBJ1-2 TRBV7-8 . TRBD1 TGTGCCAGCAGTTCTTTGAGGAGGGGGCCTAATTATAACTATGGCTACACCTTC CASSSLRRGPNYNYGYTF
TRBJ2-1 TRBV28 once . TGTGCCAGCAGTTTAGTTCAGGGGAAAAATGAGCAGTTCTTC CASSLVQGKNEQFF
TRBJ2-1 TRBV5-4 . TRBD2 TGTGCCAGCAGCCTTCCGGGACTAGGATATGAGCAGTTCTTC CASSLPGLGYEQFF
TRBJ1-2 TRBV9 . TRBD1 TGTGCCAGCAGCGTAGGAAGGGACAGGGCGACGGGCTACACCTTC CASSVGRDRATGYTF
TRBJ1-4 TRBV7-9 . . TGTGCCAGCAGCTTAGGACAGGCTATAGGTGAAAAACTGTTTTTT CASSLGQAIGEKLFF
TRBJ2-7 TRBV28 once . TGTGCCAGCAGAGGGGGTTATTCCTACGAGCAGTACTTC CASRGGYSYEQYF
TRBJ2-7 TRBV9 . TRBD2 TGTGCCAGCAGCGCCGGGACTAGCTCCTACGAGCAGTACTTC CASSAGTSSYEQYF
TRBJ1-3 TRBV6-5 . . TGTGCCAGTAGAGACAGGTCCTCTGGAAACACCATATATTTT CASRDRSSGNTIYF
TRBJ2-7 TRBV11-1 . . TGTGCCAGCAGCCGGACAGAAGTCTACGAGCAGTACTTC CASSRTEVYEQYF
TRBJ2-5 TRBV9 . TRBD1 TGTGCCAGACGGGATCTAGACAGGGATTTAAAGACCCAGTACTTC CARRDLDRDLKTQYF
TRBJ1-5 TRBV6-5 many TRBD1 TGTGCCAGCAGTTCTAAACAGGGGTATCAGCCCCAGCATTTT CASSSKQGYQPQHF
TRBJ1-5 TRBV19 many . TGTGCCAGTAGTATTTTAGGTGCCTGGGGAGGACAGCCCCAGCATTTT CASSILGAWGGQPQHF
TRBJ1-1 TRBV6-5 once . TGTGCCAGCAGCTACCACAGGGTGAACACTGAAGCTTTCTTT CASSYHRVNTEAFF
TRBJ2-7 TRBV10-3 . . TGTGCCATCAAGCTCTCCGGGAGCTCCTACGAGCAGTACTTC CAIKLSGSSYEQYF
TRBJ2-1 TRBV29-1 . TRBD2 TGCAGCGTTGTTTCCGGGACTAGCGGAAACAATGAGCAGTTCTTC CSVVSGTSGNNEQFF
TRBJ2-6 TRBV3-1/TRBV3-2 . . TGTGCCAGCAGCCTAAGTTTAAGAGCGGCCAACGTCCTGACTTTC CASSLSLRAANVLTF
TRBJ2-3 TRBV5-1 . . TGCGCCAGCAGCCCCTTGGGCAGATCTAGCACAGATACGCAGTATTTT CASSPLGRSSTDTQYF
TRBJ2-1 TRBV11-2 . . TGTGCCAGCAGCTTAAGTGTTGGGGAGATACTGTTTTTCCATGAGCAGTTCTTC CASSLSVGEILFFHEQFF
TRBJ1-1 TRBV12-3/TRBV12-4 . . TGTGCCAGCAGACAGGTACCGGGGGCTGAAGCTTTCTTT CASRQVPGAEAFF
TRBJ1-1 TRBV28 . . TGTGCCAGCATTGGAGGAGTCCCGCGAGGCACTGAAGCTTTCTTT CASIGGVPRGTEAFF
TRBJ1-1 TRBV10-3 . . TGTGCCATCAGTGAGTCCCTCTACGCCGGGAACACTGAAGCTTTCTTT CAISESLYAGNTEAFF
TRBJ1-2 TRBV28 few . TGTGCCAGCAGTTATCTTAACTATGGCTACACCTTC CASSYLNYGYTF
TRBJ2-1 TRBV28 . . TGTGCCAGCAGTTTATTAGCGATCCGACAGGGCGGGGTGGACAATGAGCAGTTCTTC CASSLLAIRQGGVDNEQFF
TRBJ1-6 TRBV24-1 . TRBD1 TGTGCCACCAGTGATCCGACAGGGACAAATTCACCCCTCCACTTT CATSDPTGTNSPLHF
TRBJ1-2 TRBV30 . . TGTGCCTGGACCCTCCAACCGAGGGTAGGGTATGGCTACACCTTC CAWTLQPRVGYGYTF
TRBJ2-3 TRBV28 . TRBD1 TGTGCCAGCAGTTTCGGATTTGTTTTTAGGGACAGGGGGCAGGGCACAGATACGCAGTATTTT CASSFGFVFRDRGQGTDTQYF
TRBJ2-7 TRBV6-5 . TRBD1 TGTGCCAGCAGTTACCGGGGACAGGGTTTTCACGAGCAGTACTTC CASSYRGQGFHEQYF
TRBJ1-5 TRBV7-9 . TRBD1 TGTGCCAGCAGCTTACGGGACAGGGGTCAGCCCCAGCATTTT CASSLRDRGQPQHF
TRBJ2-7 TRBV7-9 . TRBD1 TGTGCCAGCACCCCAGGACAGGGGGCCTCCGGGTTACGCGAGCAGTACTTC CASTPGQGASGLREQYF
TRBJ2-1 TRBV15 . . TGTGCCACCAGCAGAGATACATTTTCAGGCAATGAGCAGTTCTTC CATSRDTFSGNEQFF
TRBJ1-6 TRBV28 . . TGTGCCAGCAGAGGAAGGACAGATTTTTCACCCCTCCACTTT CASRGRTDFSPLHF
TRBJ2-7 TRBV7-9 . TRBD1 TGTGCCAGCAGCTTAGGACAGGGGCTGCAGCAGTACTTC CASSLGQGLQQYF
TRBJ1-1 TRBV30 few TRBD1 TGTGCCTGGAGACCACAGGGGGGGTCGGCTGAAGCTTTCTTT CAWRPQGGSAEAFF
TRBJ1-5 TRBV7-8 . . TGTGCCAGCAGCCCTGGGTCGGGGATGGGCTCTCGACCCCAGCATTTT CASSPGSGMGSRPQHF
TRBJ2-2 TRBV19 . . TGTGCCAGTAGGAGAGAGAACAGGGCCGCCGGGGAGCTGTTTTTT CASRRENRAAGELFF
TRBJ1-4 TRBV5-3 . . TGTGCCAGAAGCCCCAGACAGGAAGGGGAAAAACTGTTTTTT CARSPRQEGEKLFF
TRBJ2-2 TRBV5-6 . . TGTGCCAGCAAAAACATGGCAGCGAACACCGGGGAGCTGTTTTTT CASKNMAANTGELFF
TRBJ1-1 TRBV30 . . TGTGCCTGGAGTGTGCAGGGAGCTAGCGCTGAAGCTTTCTTT CAWSVQGASAEAFF
TRBJ2-3 TRBV30 . . TGTGCCTGGAGTACCCCCGGGAGATATGCAGATACGCAGTATTTT CAWSTPGRYADTQYF
TRBJ1-1 TRBV29-1 . . TGCAGCGCTAAAATCGACAGGCTGAACACTGAAGCTTTCTTT CSAKIDRLNTEAFF